The following is a TCR beta chain sequence with its context. This entry is derived from a study of blood T cell repertoires in COVID-19. About the study: T cells, B-cell-depleted T cells, or PBMCs supplied cDNA or gDNA.

Per the germline V gene, CDR1 is LNHDA and CDR2 is SQIVND (reference sequence). V was pared by 3 bases and J by 2 bases, with 9 bases of the junction left unmatched. This CDR3 has 17 residues. The assay was immunoSEQ multiplex PCR, and TCRdb's table has in-frame clones only and misses some. The table has approximately 300,000 clones, 70% to 90% seen once. The material sequenced was PBMCs or T cells enriched from blood (not recorded which). The gene calls are TRBV19 and TRBJ2-3, with 9 bases aligning to TRBD2. This clonotype was obtained from a woman younger than 45 who had recovered from COVID-19. In DNA, the CDR3 is TGTGCCAGTAGTATCCCCACCAGCGGGGGGCCCACAGATACGCAGTATTTT. It is translated as CASSIPTSGGPTDTQYF.